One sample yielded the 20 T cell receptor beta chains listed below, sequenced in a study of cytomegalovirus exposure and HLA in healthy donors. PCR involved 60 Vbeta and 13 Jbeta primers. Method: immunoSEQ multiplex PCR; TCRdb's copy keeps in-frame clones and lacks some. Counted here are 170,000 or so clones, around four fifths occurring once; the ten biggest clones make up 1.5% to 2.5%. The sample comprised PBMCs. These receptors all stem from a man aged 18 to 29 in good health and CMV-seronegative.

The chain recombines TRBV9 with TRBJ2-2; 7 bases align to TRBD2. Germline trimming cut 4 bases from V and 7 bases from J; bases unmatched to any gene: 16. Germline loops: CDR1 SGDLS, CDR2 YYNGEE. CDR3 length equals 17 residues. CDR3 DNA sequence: TGTGCCAGCAGCCCAAGAGGCGGCGGGGGAGGTTTCGGGGAGCTGTTTTTT. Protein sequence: CASSPRGGGGGFGELFF.

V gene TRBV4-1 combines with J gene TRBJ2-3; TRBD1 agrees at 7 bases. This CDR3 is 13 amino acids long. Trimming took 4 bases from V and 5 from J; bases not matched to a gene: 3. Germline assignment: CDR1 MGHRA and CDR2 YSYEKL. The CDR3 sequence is CASSLAGGDTQYF. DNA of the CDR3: TGCGCCAGCAGCCTGGCAGGGGGAGATACGCAGTATTTT.

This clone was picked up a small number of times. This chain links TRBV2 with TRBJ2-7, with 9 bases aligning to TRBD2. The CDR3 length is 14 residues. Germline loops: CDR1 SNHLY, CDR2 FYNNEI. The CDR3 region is CASGRGGAKYEQYF. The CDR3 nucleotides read TGTGCTAGCGGGCGCGGGGGGGCCAAATACGAGCAGTACTTC.

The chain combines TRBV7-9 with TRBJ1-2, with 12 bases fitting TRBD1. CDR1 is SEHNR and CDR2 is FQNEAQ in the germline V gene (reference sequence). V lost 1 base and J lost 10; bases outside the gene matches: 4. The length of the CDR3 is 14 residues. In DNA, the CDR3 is TGTGCCAGCAGCTTAGGGGGGACAGGGGGCGCCTACACCTTC. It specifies CASSLGGTGGAYTF.

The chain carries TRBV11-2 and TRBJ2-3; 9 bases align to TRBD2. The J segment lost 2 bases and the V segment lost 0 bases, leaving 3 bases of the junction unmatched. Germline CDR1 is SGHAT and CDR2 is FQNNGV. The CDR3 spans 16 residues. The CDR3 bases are TGTGCCAGCAGCTTAGAGGCTAGCGGGGTCACAGATACGCAGTATTTT. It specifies CASSLEASGVTDTQYF.

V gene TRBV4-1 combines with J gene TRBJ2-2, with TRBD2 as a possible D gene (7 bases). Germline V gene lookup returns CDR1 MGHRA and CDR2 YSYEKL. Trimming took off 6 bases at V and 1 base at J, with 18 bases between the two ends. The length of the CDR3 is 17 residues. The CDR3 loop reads CASSPFRGAQNTGELFF. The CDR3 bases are TGCGCCAGCAGTCCTTTTCGGGGGGCCCAGAACACCGGGGAGCTGTTTTTT.

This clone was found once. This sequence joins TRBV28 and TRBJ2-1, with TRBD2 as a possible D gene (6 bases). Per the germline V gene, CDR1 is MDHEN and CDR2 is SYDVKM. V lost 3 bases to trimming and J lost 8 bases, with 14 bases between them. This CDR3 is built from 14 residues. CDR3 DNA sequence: TGTGCCAGCAGTTTTGGTTGGGGGGAAGATGAGCAGTTCTTC. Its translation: CASSFGWGEDEQFF.

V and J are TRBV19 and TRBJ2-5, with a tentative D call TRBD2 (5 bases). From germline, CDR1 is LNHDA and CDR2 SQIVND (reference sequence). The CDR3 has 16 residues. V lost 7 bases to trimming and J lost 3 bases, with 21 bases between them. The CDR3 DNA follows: TGTGCCAGTAAGTCCCAGGCCCCGGGGATGGAAGAGACCCAGTACTTC. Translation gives CASKSQAPGMEETQYF. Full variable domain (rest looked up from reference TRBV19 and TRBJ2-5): DGGITQSPKYLFRKEGQNVTLSCEQNLNHDAMYWYRQDPGQGLRLIYYSQIVNDFQKGDIAEGYSVSREKKESFPLTVTSAQKNPTAFYLCASKSQAPGMEETQYFGPGTRLLVL.

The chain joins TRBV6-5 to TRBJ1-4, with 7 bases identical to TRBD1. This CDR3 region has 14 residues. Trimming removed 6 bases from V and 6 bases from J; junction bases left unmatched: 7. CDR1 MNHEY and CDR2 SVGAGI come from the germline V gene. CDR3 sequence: CASSRGTEYEKLFF. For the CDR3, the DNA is TGTGCCAGCAGCCGCGGGACAGAATATGAAAAACTGTTTTTT.

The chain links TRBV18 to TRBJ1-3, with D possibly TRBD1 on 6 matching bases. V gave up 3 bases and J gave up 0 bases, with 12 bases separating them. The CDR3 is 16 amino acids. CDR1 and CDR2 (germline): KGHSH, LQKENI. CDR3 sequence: CASSPQGQDSGNTIYF. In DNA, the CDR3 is TGTGCCAGCTCACCTCAGGGGCAGGACTCTGGAAACACCATATATTTT.

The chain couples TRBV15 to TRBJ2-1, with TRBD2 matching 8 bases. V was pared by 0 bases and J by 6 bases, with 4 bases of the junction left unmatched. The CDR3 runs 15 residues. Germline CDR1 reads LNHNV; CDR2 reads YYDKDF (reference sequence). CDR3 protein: CATSRDRLAGNEQFF. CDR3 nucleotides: TGTGCCACCAGCAGAGATCGGCTAGCGGGCAATGAGCAGTTCTTC. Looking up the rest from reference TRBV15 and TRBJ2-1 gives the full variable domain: DAMVIQNPRYQVTQFGKPVTLSCSQTLNHNVMYWYQQKSSQAPKLLFHYYDKDFNNEADTPDNFQSRRPNTSFCFLDIRSPGLGDTAMYLCATSRDRLAGNEQFFGPGTRLTVL.

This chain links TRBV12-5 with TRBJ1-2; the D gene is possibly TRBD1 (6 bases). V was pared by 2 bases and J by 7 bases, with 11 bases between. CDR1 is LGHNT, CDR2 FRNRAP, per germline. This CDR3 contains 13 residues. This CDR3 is CASGLPGARGYTF. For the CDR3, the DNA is TGTGCTAGTGGTTTGCCAGGGGCGCGTGGCTACACCTTC.

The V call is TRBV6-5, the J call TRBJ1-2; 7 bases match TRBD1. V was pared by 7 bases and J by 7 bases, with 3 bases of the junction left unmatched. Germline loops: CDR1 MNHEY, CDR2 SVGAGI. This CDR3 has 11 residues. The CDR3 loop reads CASTDRAGYTF. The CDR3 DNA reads TGTGCCAGCACCGACAGGGCTGGCTACACCTTC.

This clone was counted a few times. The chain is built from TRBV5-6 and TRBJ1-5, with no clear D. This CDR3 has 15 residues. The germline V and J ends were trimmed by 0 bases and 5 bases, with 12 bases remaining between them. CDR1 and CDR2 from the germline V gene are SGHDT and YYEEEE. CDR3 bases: TGTGCCAGCAGCTTGGGCAGACTAATCCATCAGCCCCAGCATTTT. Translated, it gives CASSLGRLIHQPQHF. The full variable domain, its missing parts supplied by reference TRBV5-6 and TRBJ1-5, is DAGVTQSPTHLIKTRGQQVTLRCSPKSGHDTVSWYQQALGQGPQFIFQYYEEEERQRGNFPDRFSGHQFPNYSSELNVNALLLGDSALYLCASSLGRLIHQPQHFGDGTRLSIL.

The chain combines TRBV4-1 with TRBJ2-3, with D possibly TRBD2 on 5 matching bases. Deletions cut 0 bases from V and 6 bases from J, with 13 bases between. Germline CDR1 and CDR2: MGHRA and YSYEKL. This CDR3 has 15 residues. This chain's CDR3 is CASSQEQLGGDTQYF. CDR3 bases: TGCGCCAGCAGCCAAGAACAACTCGGCGGGGATACGCAGTATTTT.

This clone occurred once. The CDR3 loop reads CASSFGDRLLSGANVLTF. CDR3 sequence (DNA): TGCGCCAGCAGCTTTGGGGACAGGCTCCTCTCTGGGGCCAACGTCCTGACTTTC. The V call is TRBV5-1, the J call TRBJ2-6; TRBD1 agrees at 8 bases. The CDR3 extends over 18 amino acids. CDR1 and CDR2 (germline): SGHRS, YFSETQ. J gave up 0 bases and V 2 bases, and 7 bases lay outside the gene matches.

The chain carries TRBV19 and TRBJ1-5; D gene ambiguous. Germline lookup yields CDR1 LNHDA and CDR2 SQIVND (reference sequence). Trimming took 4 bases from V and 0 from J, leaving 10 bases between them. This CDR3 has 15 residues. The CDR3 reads CASSSGSHSNQPQHF. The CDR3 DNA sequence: TGTGCCAGTAGTAGCGGGAGCCATAGCAATCAGCCCCAGCATTTT.

The CDR3 is CASSLVSAGAFF. CDR3 bases: TGTGCCAGCAGCTTGGTTTCCGCGGGAGCTTTCTTT. This rearrangement joins TRBV5-6 to TRBJ1-1; D not certain. Germline values: CDR1 SGHDT, CDR2 YYEEEE. The CDR3 length is 12 residues. V was shortened by 0 bases and J by 10 bases, with 10 bases between the two germline ends.

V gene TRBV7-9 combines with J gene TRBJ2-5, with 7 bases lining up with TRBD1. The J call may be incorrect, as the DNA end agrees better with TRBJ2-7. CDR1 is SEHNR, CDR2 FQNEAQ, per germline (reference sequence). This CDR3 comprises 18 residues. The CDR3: CASSLAGPWTGVTYEQYF. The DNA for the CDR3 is TGTGCCAGCAGCTTAGCGGGCCCTTGGACAGGAGTAACCTACGAGCAGTACTTC.

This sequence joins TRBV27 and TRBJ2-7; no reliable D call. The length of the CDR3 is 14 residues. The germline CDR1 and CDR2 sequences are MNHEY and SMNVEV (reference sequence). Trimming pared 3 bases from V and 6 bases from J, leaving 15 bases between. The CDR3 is CASSFSAPTGEQYF. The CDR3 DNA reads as TGTGCCAGCAGTTTCAGCGCCCCGACGGGCGAGCAGTACTTC.